The 28 T cell receptor beta chains in this list originate from one sample, sequenced in a study of blood T cell repertoires in COVID-19. Profiling relied on immunoSEQ multiplex PCR, and the TCRdb table lists in-frame clones only, not all of them. The table has approximately 280,000 clones, around 91% seen once. Sequenced sample: PBMCs or T cells enriched from blood (not recorded which). The receptors were sampled from a woman between 18 and 29 years old with acute COVID-19.

The DNA of the CDR3 is TGTGCCAGCAGCCAAGGACAGGGGCCTCAGCCCCAGCATTTT. This gives the protein CASSQGQGPQPQHF. The chain employs TRBV4-2 and TRBJ1-5, with TRBD1 identical over 8 bases. CDR3 length: 14 amino acids. From germline, CDR1 is LGHNA and CDR2 YNFKEQ. The junction had 2 bases not matched to a gene; V was cut back by 1 base and J by 6 bases.

The rearrangement uses TRBV2 and TRBJ2-7; 7 bases are shared with TRBD1. V was pared by 6 bases and J by 4 bases, with 12 bases of the junction left unmatched. Looked up from germline, CDR1 is SNHLY and CDR2 is FYNNEI. The CDR3 loop spans 15 amino acids. DNA of the CDR3: TGTGCCAGCAGAGGGTGGGACAGCGAGCCTTACGAGCAGTACTTC. Translating it yields CASRGWDSEPYEQYF. Drawing the rest from reference TRBV2 and TRBJ2-7, the complete variable domain is EPEVTQTPSHQVTQMGQEVILRCVPISNHLYFYWYRQILGQKVEFLVSFYNNEISEKSEIFDDQFSVERPDGSNFTLKIRSTKLEDSAMYFCASRGWDSEPYEQYFGPGTRLTVT.

The V and J genes are TRBV2 and TRBJ2-5; TRBD2 might be the D (6 bases). This CDR3 contains 15 residues. Trimming shortened V by 1 base and J by 5 bases, and 14 bases separated the two germline ends. Germline V gives CDR1 SNHLY, CDR2 FYNNEI. The CDR3 DNA sequence: TGTGCCAGCAGTGAAGGGGGCCGGGGGATGGAGACCCAGTACTTC. Residues: CASSEGGRGMETQYF.

The chain uses TRBV5-6 and TRBJ1-1, with D tentatively TRBD1 (5 bases). The CDR3 spans 16 residues. Germline V gene sequence: CDR1 SGHDT, CDR2 YYEEEE. V shed 1 base and J shed 1 base, with 14 bases lying between them. The CDR3 sequence: CASSLIQGSGNTEAFF. CDR3 bases: TGTGCCAGCAGCTTGATCCAGGGATCGGGGAACACTGAAGCTTTCTTT.

The chain uses TRBV4-3 and TRBJ2-1; 11 positions agree with TRBD2. The V gene end was trimmed by 0 bases and the J gene end by 2 bases; junction bases not matched to a gene: 12. There are 20 residues in the CDR3. Germline V gene sequence: CDR1 LGHNA, CDR2 YSLEER. The CDR3: CASSQESVGTSGDPYNEQFF. CDR3 in DNA: TGCGCCAGCAGCCAAGAATCTGTCGGGACTAGCGGAGACCCCTACAATGAGCAGTTCTTC.

This clone was seen only once. V is TRBV6-5 and J is TRBJ2-7; 8 bases align to TRBD1. The CDR3 is 15 residues long. The germline CDR1 and CDR2 sequences are MNHEY and SVGAGI. With V trimmed by 6 bases and J by 0 bases, 7 bases remained unmatched. CDR3 loop: CASRGDRSFSYEQYF. In DNA, the CDR3 is TGTGCCAGCAGAGGGGACAGGTCTTTCTCCTACGAGCAGTACTTC.

The table lists this clone with a count of one. V is TRBV7-8 and J is TRBJ2-3; 14 nucleotides agree with TRBD2. J gave up 10 bases and V 6 bases, and 15 bases lay outside the gene matches. The CDR3 spans 17 residues. Germline V gives CDR1 SGHVS, CDR2 FQNEAQ. Here the CDR3 reads CASREGRTSGRNGAQYF. The DNA of the CDR3 is TGTGCCAGCAGAGAGGGACGGACTAGCGGGAGGAATGGGGCGCAGTATTTT.

The CDR3 region is CASSSGGYGYTF. The CDR3 coding sequence is TGTGCCAGCAGTTCCGGGGGTTATGGCTACACCTTC. This chain links TRBV12-3 or TRBV12-4 with TRBJ1-2, with D tentatively TRBD1 (5 bases). V gave up 4 bases and J gave up 5 bases, with 8 bases separating them. The CDR3 is 12 amino acids.

The chain carries TRBV30 and TRBJ1-5, with 12 bases identical to TRBD1. The CDR3 covers 19 residues. Germline loops: CDR1 GTSNPN, CDR2 SVGIG (reference sequence). Trimming took 3 bases from V and 2 from J; bases not matched to a gene: 14. In nucleotides, the CDR3 is TGTGCCTGGAGAGACAACCGGGACAGGGGGCTTTCTCGCAATCAGCCCCAGCATTTT. Its translation is CAWRDNRDRGLSRNQPQHF.

The rearrangement uses TRBV7-9 and TRBJ1-6; D possibly corresponds to TRBD1 (5 bases). This CDR3 has 15 amino acids. Germline V gene sequence: CDR1 SEHNR, CDR2 FQNEAQ (reference sequence). The V and J ends lost 1 base and 7 bases respectively, with 11 bases between them. CDR3 loop: CASSLESGHNSPLHF. CDR3 nucleotides: TGTGCCAGCAGCTTAGAATCAGGGCACAATTCACCCCTCCACTTT.

The chain is built from TRBV19 and TRBJ2-4, with D unresolved. The CDR3 has 13 amino acids. Trimming pared 9 bases from V and 0 bases from J, leaving 9 bases between. In germline, CDR1 is LNHDA, CDR2 SQIVND (reference sequence). The CDR3 loop is CASRQLAKNIQYF. In DNA, the CDR3 is TGTGCCAGCCGTCAACTAGCCAAAAACATTCAGTACTTC. Variable domain in full (rest from reference TRBV19 and TRBJ2-4): DGGITQSPKYLFRKEGQNVTLSCEQNLNHDAMYWYRQDPGQGLRLIYYSQIVNDFQKGDIAEGYSVSREKKESFPLTVTSAQKNPTAFYLCASRQLAKNIQYFGAGTRLSVL.

The chain combines TRBV4-1 with TRBJ2-1; D is perhaps TRBD1 (6 bases). The CDR3 contains 15 residues. V was trimmed by 1 base and J by 2 bases, leaving 9 bases between them. In germline, CDR1 is MGHRA, CDR2 YSYEKL. CDR3 DNA sequence: TGCGCCAGCAGCCAAGGAGACAGGACCTACAATGAGCAGTTCTTC. Protein: CASSQGDRTYNEQFF.

In this sample, this clone turned up once. The chain uses TRBV29-1 and TRBJ1-1; 7 nucleotides align to TRBD1. CDR3 length equals 17 residues. Germline trimming cut 6 bases from V and 9 bases from J; bases unmatched to any gene: 25. The germline gives CDR1 SQVTM, CDR2 ANQGSEA. The CDR3 nucleotides read TGCAGCGTCAGGGGGTCCTACAAGGTACGGAATACCGGAAAAGCTTTCTTT. It is translated as CSVRGSYKVRNTGKAFF.

The V gene is TRBV5-1, the J gene TRBJ1-2; TRBD1 is a possible D gene (6 bases). Germline loops: CDR1 SGHRS, CDR2 YFSETQ. This CDR3 contains 17 residues. The ends were cut back, 4 bases at V and 4 bases at J, with 23 bases in the middle. The CDR3 region has the DNA TGCGCCAGCAGCCCTACTATTATACAGGGTGAAGCCTATGGCTACACCTTC. It translates to CASSPTIIQGEAYGYTF.

The rearrangement links TRBV19 to TRBJ2-3; 8 bases map to TRBD2. J was trimmed by 3 bases and V by 8 bases; bases with no gene match: 10. The germline gives CDR1 LNHDA, CDR2 SQIVND (reference sequence). The CDR3 is 15 amino acids. The CDR3 nucleotides are TGTGCCAGTGGGGGAGCGGGAGTGGGAACAGATACGCAGTATTTT. It yields the protein CASGGAGVGTDTQYF.

The chain employs TRBV27 and TRBJ2-1; 9 bases match TRBD2. V lost 6 bases and J lost 5; bases outside the gene matches: 8. CDR1 MNHEY and CDR2 SMNVEV come from the germline V gene (reference sequence). The CDR3 is 15 residues long. CDR3 sequence: CASRSLAGENNEQFF. Here the CDR3 DNA reads TGTGCCAGCAGATCCTTAGCGGGAGAAAACAATGAGCAGTTCTTC.

The chain employs TRBV19 and TRBJ2-7; 8 bases match TRBD2. Germline loops: CDR1 LNHDA, CDR2 SQIVND (reference sequence). The CDR3 runs 13 residues. Trimming removed 4 bases from V and 3 bases from J; junction bases left unmatched: 2. CDR3 sequence (DNA): TGTGCCAGTAGTAGCGGGAGGTACTACGAGCAGTACTTC. This sequence encodes CASSSGRYYEQYF.

The rearrangement joins TRBV7-6 to TRBJ2-7, with TRBD1 identical over 11 bases. The CDR3 loop spans 15 amino acids. V dropped 6 bases and J dropped 2; count of bases not matched to a gene: 6. Germline V CDR1 and CDR2: SGHVS, FNYEAQ. Here the CDR3 reads CASRARDRGTYEQYF. CDR3 nucleotides: TGTGCCAGCAGGGCGAGGGACAGGGGGACCTACGAGCAGTACTTC.

This CDR3 reads CASSIAGSRSPLHF. The CDR3 region has the DNA TGTGCCAGTAGTATAGCCGGGTCTCGGTCACCCCTCCACTTT. V usage is TRBV19 and J usage is TRBJ1-6, with D unclear. V was pared by 1 base and J by 10 bases, with 11 bases between. The germline V gene has CDR1 LNHDA and CDR2 SQIVND (reference sequence). This CDR3 has 14 amino acids. Based on the CDR3 plus reference TRBV19 and TRBJ1-6, the full variable domain is DGGITQSPKYLFRKEGQNVTLSCEQNLNHDAMYWYRQDPGQGLRLIYYSQIVNDFQKGDIAEGYSVSREKKESFPLTVTSAQKNPTAFYLCASSIAGSRSPLHFGNGTRLTVT.

The V call is TRBV5-6, the J call TRBJ1-6, with 9 bases fitting TRBD1. Germline V gives CDR1 SGHDT, CDR2 YYEEEE. Trimming removed 2 bases from V and 9 bases from J; junction bases left unmatched: 9. The CDR3 length is 16 residues. CDR3 residues: CASSLGLQGAGSPLHF. In nucleotides, the CDR3 is TGTGCCAGCAGCTTAGGGCTACAGGGGGCAGGTTCACCCCTCCACTTT.

The genes are TRBV5-4 and TRBJ2-7; TRBD1 aligns across 7 bases. Looked up from germline, CDR1 is SGHNT and CDR2 is YYREEE (reference sequence). The CDR3 sequence is 15 residues long. V gave up 4 bases and J gave up 0 bases; unmatched junction bases: 7. This chain's CDR3 is CASSLTGTASYEQYF. CDR3 nucleotides: TGTGCCAGCAGCCTTACCGGGACAGCCTCCTACGAGCAGTACTTC.

This clone was detected once. This chain links TRBV27 with TRBJ2-7; 13 bases map to TRBD2. Trimming took 5 bases from V and 2 from J; bases not matched to a gene: 6. The germline V gene encodes CDR1 MNHEY and CDR2 SMNVEV (reference sequence). The CDR3 covers 16 residues. CDR3 in DNA: TGTGCCAGCAGTCAGCCAGGACTAGCGGGAGCCTACGAGCAGTACTTC. Translating gives CASSQPGLAGAYEQYF.

This clone was picked up one time. This chain links TRBV11-2 with TRBJ2-5; 7 positions match TRBD1. The germline V gene has CDR1 SGHAT and CDR2 FQNNGV. The J segment lost 4 bases and the V segment lost 5 bases, leaving 4 bases of the junction unmatched. This CDR3 contains 13 residues. This CDR3 reads CASSRDRGETQYF. Here the CDR3 DNA reads TGTGCCAGCAGCCGGGACAGAGGAGAGACCCAGTACTTC.

This chain links TRBV5-1 with TRBJ2-2, with 9 bases lining up with TRBD1. The CDR3 has 15 amino acids. Germline V gene sequence: CDR1 SGHRS, CDR2 YFSETQ. The junction had 5 bases not matched to a gene; V was cut back by 5 bases and J by 3 bases. For the CDR3, the DNA is TGCGCCAGCAGACTGGGACAGGGAGACACCGGGGAGCTGTTTTTT. Translation gives CASRLGQGDTGELFF.

This rearrangement joins TRBV5-5 to TRBJ2-7; a possible D gene is TRBD1 (6 bases). The CDR3 runs 16 residues. Trimming took 0 bases from V and 2 from J, leaving 15 bases between them. Germline CDR1 and CDR2: SGHKS and YYEKEE (reference sequence). The CDR3 DNA reads as TGTGCCAGCAGCTTGGGTAGGGGGAAACACCCCTACGAGCAGTACTTC. This translates into CASSLGRGKHPYEQYF.

V and J are TRBV7-3 and TRBJ1-5; D is unresolved. This CDR3 has 12 residues. V lost 0 bases, J lost 6 bases, and 3 bases lay in between. Germline V CDR1 and CDR2: SGHTA, FQGTGA. CDR3 nucleotides: TGTGCCAGCAGCTTAACTAGTCAGCCCCAGCATTTT. It yields the protein CASSLTSQPQHF.

The V gene is TRBV10-3, the J gene TRBJ2-1; 15 positions agree with TRBD2. The CDR3 is made up of 19 amino acids. Germline V lookup: CDR1 ENHRY, CDR2 SYGVKD. V lost 0 bases and J lost 0; bases outside the gene matches: 3. The CDR3 spells CAISESGLAGGSSYNEQFF. CDR3 DNA sequence: TGTGCCATCAGTGAGTCAGGACTAGCGGGAGGGAGCTCCTACAATGAGCAGTTCTTC.

Comments on this clone: At one boundary the junction diverges from the germline segment, which might be a read error. V usage is TRBV7-7 and J usage is TRBJ2-2; D gene uncertain. Germline lookup yields CDR1 SSHAT and CDR2 FNYEAQ (reference sequence). This CDR3 is built from 15 residues. The chain's CDR3 is CASSLARVNTGELFF. In DNA, the CDR3 is TGTGCTAGCAGCTTAGCTCGGGTGAACACCGGGGAGCTGTTTTTT.